A selection of T cell receptor beta chains follows, all from one sample in a study of control samples from healthy donors and cancer patients. Sequencing used immunoSEQ multiplex PCR; TCRdb keeps in-frame clones, though not all of them. The sample includes approximately 80,000 clones, over 75% of them seen just once. Sequencing was performed on blood. These receptors originate from a woman aged 45-65 years in good health. Each CDR3 is given with its conserved first and last residue. A D gene is named only where the DNA matches it firmly. Clone size is not always given. Where it is, it says once, few, many or a class for expanded clones.

j_gene: TRBJ1-1
d_gene: -
v_gene: TRBV6-5
abundance: -
CDR3aa: CASSHRRNTEAFF
CDR3nt: TGTGCCAGCAGTCACAGGAGGAACACTGAAGCTTTCTTT

j_gene: TRBJ2-3
d_gene: -
v_gene: TRBV29-1
abundance: -
CDR3aa: CSVEGSGRTDTQYF
CDR3nt: TGCAGCGTTGAAGGTTCAGGGAGGACAGATACGCAGTATTTT

j_gene: TRBJ1-2
d_gene: TRBD1
v_gene: TRBV6-5
abundance: -
CDR3aa: CASSYFGQGPGYTF
CDR3nt: TGTGCCAGCAGTTACTTTGGACAGGGCCCTGGCTACACCTTC

j_gene: TRBJ2-3
d_gene: -
v_gene: TRBV5-1
abundance: -
CDR3aa: CASSSLNADTQYF
CDR3nt: TGCGCCAGCAGCTCATTAAATGCAGATACGCAGTATTTT

j_gene: TRBJ2-1
d_gene: -
v_gene: TRBV5-5
abundance: -
CDR3aa: CASSPEGVNEQFF
CDR3nt: TGTGCCAGCAGCCCTGAGGGGGTCAATGAGCAGTTCTTC

j_gene: TRBJ1-6
d_gene: -
v_gene: TRBV6-1
abundance: -
CDR3aa: CASSERGYNSPLHF
CDR3nt: TGTGCCAGCAGTGAACGGGGCTATAATTCACCCCTCCACTTT

j_gene: TRBJ1-2
d_gene: TRBD1
v_gene: TRBV3-1/TRBV3-2
abundance: once
CDR3aa: CASSQNRGYYGYTF
CDR3nt: TGTGCCAGCAGCCAGAACAGGGGTTACTATGGCTACACCTTC

j_gene: TRBJ2-7
d_gene: -
v_gene: TRBV7-6
abundance: -
CDR3aa: CASSLALRSKQYF
CDR3nt: TGTGCCAGCAGCTTAGCGCTGAGATCAAAGCAGTACTTC

j_gene: TRBJ2-1
d_gene: TRBD1
v_gene: TRBV6-6
abundance: -
CDR3aa: CASSKTGGGHEQFF
CDR3nt: TGTGCCAGCAGTAAGACAGGGGGTGGTCACGAGCAGTTCTTC

j_gene: TRBJ1-1
d_gene: -
v_gene: TRBV5-5
abundance: once
CDR3aa: CASSLIRDTEAFF
CDR3nt: TGTGCCAGCAGCTTGATCAGGGATACTGAAGCTTTCTTT

j_gene: TRBJ2-1
d_gene: -
v_gene: TRBV6-1
abundance: -
CDR3aa: CASSERDHNEQFF
CDR3nt: TGTGCCAGCAGTGAAAGGGACCACAATGAGCAGTTCTTC

j_gene: TRBJ2-2
d_gene: -
v_gene: TRBV19
abundance: -
CDR3aa: CASSIDMNTGELFF
CDR3nt: TGTGCCAGTAGTATAGACATGAACACCGGGGAGCTGTTTTTT

j_gene: TRBJ2-3
d_gene: -
v_gene: TRBV25-1
abundance: -
CDR3aa: CASSESSLTDTQYF
CDR3nt: TGTGCCAGCAGTGAATCCTCCCTCACAGATACGCAGTATTTT

j_gene: TRBJ2-1
d_gene: TRBD2
v_gene: TRBV5-1
abundance: -
CDR3aa: CASSPRAGGPGDEQFF
CDR3nt: TGCGCCAGCAGCCCCCGAGCGGGGGGGCCCGGCGATGAGCAGTTCTTC

j_gene: TRBJ2-7
d_gene: TRBD1
v_gene: TRBV6-5
abundance: -
CDR3aa: CASSWTGGDEQYF
CDR3nt: TGTGCCAGCAGTTGGACAGGGGGAGACGAGCAGTACTTC

j_gene: TRBJ1-3
d_gene: -
v_gene: TRBV18
abundance: -
CDR3aa: CASSLTASSGNTIYF
CDR3nt: TGTGCCAGCTCGCTGACAGCCTCCTCTGGAAACACCATATATTTT

j_gene: TRBJ2-7
d_gene: TRBD1
v_gene: TRBV11-3
abundance: few
CDR3aa: CASSPSGTATYEQYF
CDR3nt: TGTGCCAGCAGCCCGTCCGGGACAGCCACCTACGAGCAGTACTTC

j_gene: TRBJ1-1
d_gene: -
v_gene: TRBV5-1
abundance: -
CDR3aa: CATRPLWGGTEAFF
CDR3nt: TGCGCCACCAGACCACTGTGGGGAGGGACTGAAGCTTTCTTT

j_gene: TRBJ1-1
d_gene: -
v_gene: TRBV7-9
abundance: -
CDR3aa: CASSLSSGVAEAFF
CDR3nt: TGTGCCAGCAGCTTATCCTCTGGTGTCGCTGAAGCTTTCTTT

j_gene: TRBJ2-1
d_gene: -
v_gene: TRBV29-1
abundance: -
CDR3aa: CSVEFQGHEQFF
CDR3nt: TGCAGCGTTGAATTCCAGGGACATGAGCAGTTCTTC

j_gene: TRBJ2-3
d_gene: TRBD2
v_gene: TRBV3-1/TRBV3-2
abundance: -
CDR3aa: CASSQGWGSGGVDTQYF
CDR3nt: TGTGCCAGCAGCCAAGGCTGGGGTAGCGGGGGGGTAGATACGCAGTATTTT

j_gene: TRBJ2-3
d_gene: TRBD1
v_gene: TRBV7-9
abundance: -
CDR3aa: CASSWGQGSDTQYF
CDR3nt: TGTGCCAGCAGCTGGGGACAGGGGTCAGATACGCAGTATTTT

j_gene: TRBJ1-1
d_gene: -
v_gene: TRBV20-1
abundance: few
CDR3aa: CSASLMRLNTEAFF
CDR3nt: TGCAGTGCTAGTCTGATGAGATTGAACACTGAAGCTTTCTTT

j_gene: TRBJ1-1
d_gene: -
v_gene: TRBV6-1
abundance: -
CDR3aa: CASSEWANTEAFF
CDR3nt: TGTGCCAGCAGTGAATGGGCTAACACTGAAGCTTTCTTT

j_gene: TRBJ1-1
d_gene: TRBD1
v_gene: TRBV2
abundance: -
CDR3aa: CASSEIGAGGTEAFF
CDR3nt: TGTGCCAGCAGTGAAATAGGCGCAGGGGGCACTGAAGCTTTCTTT